A selection of T cell receptor beta chains follows, all from one sample in a study of CD8+ T cells in alopecia areata. Repertoires were generated with immunoSEQ multiplex PCR, while TCRdb's copy carries only in-frame clones and drops some. The data hold about 190,000 clones, with roughly three fifths observed a single time. The sample here was CD4+ T cells sorted from blood, taken between weeks 47 and 50, from a patient treated with tofacitinib. The receptors originated from a human donor with alopecia areata. CDR3s include the opening cysteine and the closing phenylalanine or tryptophan. A D gene is named only where the DNA matches it firmly. Some rows mark clone size as missing; the rest say once, few, many or name a class of expanded clone.

>NA|NA|TRBV29-1|TRBJ1-1
CSVVGGNTEAFF
TGCAGCGTTGTCGGGGGGAACACTGAAGCTTTCTTT
>NA|NA|TRBV18|TRBJ1-1
CASSPTGSGTEAFF
TGTGCCAGCTCACCTACAGGGTCGGGGACTGAAGCTTTCTTT
>NA|few|TRBV5-1|TRBJ2-7
CASSLEGIEQYF
TGCGCCAGCAGCTTGGAAGGTATCGAGCAGTACTTC
>NA|NA|TRBV30|TRBJ1-6
CAWSVRQSRSASSYNSPLHF
TGTGCCTGGAGTGTACGACAATCAAGGTCCGCGAGCTCCTATAATTCACCCCTCCACTTT
>NA|few|TRBV30|TRBJ1-5
CAWSGGDNQPQHF
TGTGCCTGGAGTGGGGGCGACAATCAGCCCCAGCATTTT
>NA|NA|TRBV25-1|TRBJ1-2
CASSEKHGYTF
TGTGCCAGCAGTGAAAAACATGGCTACACCTTC
>NA|NA|TRBV28|TRBJ1-5
CASSPRQAARPQHF
TGTGCCAGCAGTCCTCGACAGGCCGCTCGGCCCCAGCATTTT
>NA|few|TRBV7-8|TRBJ1-2
CASSWGDGYTF
TGTGCCAGCTCCTGGGGGGATGGCTACACCTTC
>NA|NA|TRBV18|TRBJ2-6
CASSPLTDGANVLTF
TGTGCCAGCTCACCCTTGACAGATGGTGCCAACGTCCTGACTTTC
>NA|once|TRBV7-2|TRBJ2-7
CASSLDFSSYEQYF
TGTGCCAGCAGCTTAGATTTCAGCTCCTACGAGCAGTACTTC
>TRBD1|NA|TRBV10-3|TRBJ1-5
CAISQGAMQPQHF
TGTGCCATCAGTCAGGGGGCTATGCAGCCCCAGCATTTT
>TRBD1|NA|TRBV5-1|TRBJ2-5
CASSPGTAQETQYF
TGCGCCAGCAGCCCGGGGACAGCTCAAGAGACCCAGTACTTC
>NA|few|TRBV4-1|TRBJ1-4
CASSQDNRPPTNEKLFF
TGCGCCAGCAGCCAAGATAACAGGCCCCCAACTAATGAAAAACTGTTTTTT
>TRBD2|many|TRBV19|TRBJ2-1
CASSQTSGVVREQFF
TGTGCCAGTAGTCAGACTAGCGGGGTAGTGCGGGAGCAGTTCTTC
>NA|NA|TRBV7-6|TRBJ2-2
CASSFRGQSGELFF
TGTGCCAGCAGCTTTCGGGGGCAGTCCGGGGAGCTGTTTTTT
>NA|NA|TRBV29-1|TRBJ1-1
CSAEPQNTEAFF
TGCAGCGCAGAACCGCAAAACACTGAAGCTTTCTTT
>NA|NA|TRBV4-3|TRBJ2-7
CASSQDVSSYEQYF
TGCGCCAGCAGCCAAGATGTCAGTTCCTACGAGCAGTACTTC
>NA|few|TRBV30|TRBJ1-1
CAWSVRGVAVTEAFF
TGTGCCTGGAGTGTTAGAGGGGTTGCTGTCACTGAAGCTTTCTTT
>NA|few|TRBV6-1|TRBJ1-1
CASSENFGVTEAFF
TGTGCCAGCAGTGAAAATTTTGGAGTTACTGAAGCTTTCTTT
>NA|NA|TRBV2|TRBJ2-7
CASSPLGRRGARDEQYF
TGTGCCAGCAGTCCTTTGGGGAGGAGGGGCGCCCGAGACGAGCAGTACTTC
>TRBD1|few|TRBV10-1|TRBJ2-2
CASRQGSTGELFF
TGCGCCAGCAGACAGGGGTCGACCGGGGAGCTGTTTTTT
>NA|NA|TRBV7-2|TRBJ2-5
CASTPTGSPKTQYF
TGTGCCAGTACCCCGACGGGGAGCCCAAAGACCCAGTACTTC
>NA|NA|TRBV9|TRBJ2-7
CASSPSSLPPGNEQYF
TGTGCCAGCAGCCCGTCATCACTGCCCCCTGGGAACGAGCAGTACTTC
>NA|NA|TRBV10-3|TRBJ2-3
CAISEDRSGTDTQYF
TGTGCCATCAGTGAGGACAGGTCCGGGACAGATACGCAGTATTTT
>NA|NA|TRBV29-1|TRBJ1-1
CSVAQLRGDTEAFF
TGCAGCGTTGCTCAACTCAGAGGGGACACTGAAGCTTTCTTT
>NA|few|TRBV14|TRBJ1-6
CASSPDPPGMSPLHF
TGTGCCAGCAGCCCGGACCCACCAGGAATGTCACCCCTCCACTTT
>TRBD1|NA|TRBV7-9|TRBJ2-5
CASSNQGAGETQYF
TGTGCCAGCAGCAACCAGGGGGCCGGGGAGACCCAGTACTTC
>TRBD1|NA|TRBV5-6|TRBJ1-5
CASSARTGRNQPQHF
TGTGCCAGCAGCGCCCGGACAGGCCGCAATCAGCCCCAGCATTTT
>NA|NA|TRBV5-6|TRBJ2-3
CASSLRADTQYF
TGTGCCAGCAGCTTGCGGGCAGATACGCAGTATTTT
>NA|NA|TRBV4-3|TRBJ1-1
CASSQDNRVDTEAFF
TGCGCCAGCAGCCAAGATAACAGGGTTGACACTGAAGCTTTCTTT
>NA|NA|TRBV7-9|TRBJ2-1
CASSSFKGGTPYNEQFF
TGTGCCAGCAGCTCCTTCAAGGGTGGAACCCCTTACAATGAGCAGTTCTTC
>NA|NA|TRBV10-3|TRBJ2-5
CAISGVGEETQYF
TGTGCCATCAGTGGGGTCGGGGAAGAGACCCAGTACTTC
>TRBD1|NA|TRBV14|TRBJ2-1
CASSQVGTGYYREQFF
TGTGCCAGCAGCCAAGTCGGGACAGGGTATTATCGTGAGCAGTTCTTC
>NA|NA|TRBV10-3|TRBJ2-5
CAISEGGSETQYF
TGTGCCATCAGTGAGGGAGGATCCGAGACCCAGTACTTC
>NA|few|TRBV29-1|TRBJ1-1
CSVVRRGDTEAFF
TGCAGCGTTGTCCGCAGGGGTGACACTGAAGCTTTCTTT
>TRBD2|NA|TRBV4-1|TRBJ2-4
CASSALAGGPNIQYF
TGCGCCAGCAGCGCACTAGCGGGGGGGCCAAACATTCAGTACTTC
>NA|few|TRBV5-6|TRBJ2-7
CASSSWTVSYEQYF
TGTGCCAGCAGCTCCTGGACGGTCTCCTACGAGCAGTACTTC
>NA|NA|TRBV29-1|TRBJ2-7
CSVRQGVREQYF
TGCAGCGTTCGGCAGGGTGTCCGCGAGCAGTACTTC
>NA|NA|TRBV15|TRBJ1-2
CATSRVVTDHGYTF
TGTGCCACCAGCAGAGTGGTGACAGATCACGGCTACACCTTC
>NA|NA|TRBV2|TRBJ1-6
CASGEGGNSPLHF
TGTGCCAGCGGGGAAGGAGGCAATTCACCCCTCCACTTT
>NA|NA|TRBV2|TRBJ1-2
CASSEANIVNYGYTF
TGTGCCAGCAGTGAAGCTAATATCGTAAACTATGGCTACACCTTC
>NA|NA|TRBV9|TRBJ2-7
CASSVSGQGGREQYF
TGTGCCAGCAGCGTTTCCGGGCAGGGCGGAAGGGAGCAGTACTTC
>TRBD1|NA|TRBV30|TRBJ1-5
CAWGGQGGQPQHF
TGTGCCTGGGGGGGACAGGGAGGCCAGCCCCAGCATTTT
>TRBD1|NA|TRBV29-1|TRBJ1-1
CSASTGGNTEAFF
TGCAGCGCCTCGACAGGGGGGAACACTGAAGCTTTCTTT
>NA|NA|TRBV29-1|TRBJ2-5
CSVVTGIETQYF
TGCAGCGTTGTTACGGGGATCGAGACCCAGTACTTC
>NA|NA|TRBV4-1|TRBJ1-2
CASSQDRSFYGYTF
TGCGCCAGCAGCCAAGACCGTAGCTTTTATGGCTACACCTTC
>NA|NA|TRBV18|TRBJ1-2
CASSPDSSYGYTF
TGTGCCAGCTCACCCGACAGTAGCTATGGCTACACCTTC
>TRBD2|NA|TRBV7-2|TRBJ2-3
CASSRSGGAFGTQYF
TGTGCCAGCAGCCGGAGCGGGGGGGCCTTTGGTACGCAGTATTTT
>NA|NA|TRBV4-3|TRBJ2-2
CASSQDSGVPGELFF
TGCGCCAGCAGCCAAGATTCAGGGGTCCCCGGGGAGCTGTTTTTT
>NA|NA|TRBV4-1|TRBJ2-5
CASSLTLQETQYF
TGCGCCAGCAGCCTGACACTCCAAGAGACCCAGTACTTC
>NA|NA|TRBV30|TRBJ1-1
CAWSVLHGAFF
TGTGCCTGGAGTGTACTTCATGGGGCTTTCTTT
>NA|NA|TRBV4-3|TRBJ1-2
CASSQERYSRGGGYTF
TGCGCCAGCAGCCAGGAAAGATATTCGAGAGGAGGAGGCTACACCTTC
>TRBD2|NA|TRBV11-3|TRBJ2-3
CASSTSGADTQYF
TGTGCCAGCAGCACTAGCGGGGCAGATACGCAGTATTTT
>NA|once|TRBV7-9|TRBJ1-2
CASSLGPVVYYGYTF
TGTGCCAGCAGCTTAGGGCCGGTGGTCTACTATGGCTACACCTTC
>TRBD1|NA|TRBV5-6|TRBJ2-5
CASSLGTGVAQYF
TGTGCCAGCAGCTTGGGGACAGGGGTGGCCCAGTACTTC
>NA|few|TRBV7-2|TRBJ1-1
CASSLQIRAEAFF
TGTGCCAGCAGCTTACAAATACGAGCGGAAGCTTTCTTT
>NA|NA|TRBV7-9|TRBJ2-2
CASIGTFGSGELFF
TGTGCCAGCATCGGGACCTTTGGCTCCGGGGAGCTGTTTTTT
>NA|few|TRBV6-5|TRBJ2-7
CASNTDRRSYEQYF
TGTGCCAGCAACACGGACCGCCGCTCCTACGAGCAGTACTTC